In its sample, the clone carrying this T cell receptor (beta chain) was seen a few times. This sample was taken from a study of blood T cell repertoires in COVID-19. Study-level information: Acute and convalescent COVID-19 specimens originated in the United States, Italy and Spain. The cDNA or gDNA used as material had been derived from T cells, B-cell-depleted T cells, or PBMCs.

Generated by immunoSEQ multiplex PCR, the TCRdb table keeps only in-frame clones and is missing some. The repertoire holds about 96,000 clones, with around 90% as singletons. Seattle's enrolled individuals joined amid active infection and were then monitored longitudinally. Trimming removed 8 bases from V and 3 bases from J; junction bases left unmatched: 8. Germline CDR1 reads LNHDA; CDR2 reads SQIVND (reference sequence). This CDR3 spans 14 amino acids. This chain connects TRBV19 to TRBJ1-2; 8 bases map to TRBD1. The clonotype comes from a human donor with COVID-19, enrolled during active disease. The donor label of this sample is uncertain. Sample: peripheral blood. The CDR3 loop reads CASGRDRNDYGYTF. Written as DNA, the CDR3 is TGTGCCAGTGGCCGGGACAGGAATGACTATGGCTACACCTTC.